Shown below are 30 T cell receptor beta chains from a single sample sequenced in a study of blood T cell repertoires in COVID-19. TCRdb's table, derived via immunoSEQ multiplex PCR, lists solely in-frame clones and lacks some. The sample consists of approximately 200,000 clones, around four fifths of them appearing once. Sequencing was performed on peripheral blood. These receptor sequences come from an elderly woman with COVID-19, enrolled during active disease.

The gene calls are TRBV9 and TRBJ2-4; 7 bases are a match to TRBD2. This CDR3 region has 15 residues. The germline V gene encodes CDR1 SGDLS and CDR2 YYNGEE. Trimming cost V 0 bases and J 3 bases; bases outside gene matches: 3. CDR3: CASSVEGGGKNIQYF. DNA of the CDR3: TGTGCCAGCAGCGTAGAGGGCGGGGGCAAAAACATTCAGTACTTC.

This clone was detected once. This chain connects TRBV4-1 to TRBJ2-1, with D hard to call. This CDR3 comprises 15 residues. Germline loops: CDR1 MGHRA, CDR2 YSYEKL. V lost 6 bases, J lost 0 bases, and 12 bases lay in between. The CDR3 spells CASRPAGFSYNEQFF. The CDR3 region has the DNA TGCGCCAGCAGACCCGCAGGATTCTCCTACAATGAGCAGTTCTTC.

The chain uses TRBV2 and TRBJ1-5; no reliable D call. The CDR3 covers 14 residues. Trimming cost V 6 bases and J 2 bases, with 11 bases left between them. Germline lookup yields CDR1 SNHLY and CDR2 FYNNEI. CDR3 region: CASRADMGNQPQHF. CDR3 coding DNA: TGTGCCAGCAGGGCCGACATGGGCAATCAGCCCCAGCATTTT.

This clone was counted a few times. The chain carries TRBV19 and TRBJ1-1; tentative D call: TRBD1 (6 bases). The germline V and J ends were trimmed by 5 bases and 1 base, with 11 bases remaining between them. The CDR3 covers 14 residues. Germline V CDR1 and CDR2: LNHDA, SQIVND (reference sequence). CDR3 amino acids: CASSSLQGNTEAFF. The CDR3 DNA is TGTGCCAGTAGTTCCCTACAGGGGAACACTGAAGCTTTCTTT.

V and J are TRBV6-5 and TRBJ1-2; D gene uncertain. The length of the CDR3 is 13 residues. Deletions cut 8 bases from V and 0 bases from J, with 10 bases between. Per the germline V gene, CDR1 is MNHEY and CDR2 is SVGAGI. The DNA of the CDR3 is TGTGCCAGCTCGAGGGAGACTAACTATGGCTACACCTTC. Amino acids: CASSRETNYGYTF.

The chain is built from TRBV7-2 and TRBJ1-4; weak D call: TRBD1 (6 bases). V dropped 1 base and J dropped 5 bases, with 11 bases sitting between them. Germline V gene sequence: CDR1 SGHTA, CDR2 FQGNSA. The CDR3 spans 15 residues. The CDR3 loop is CASSLVGGGNEKLFF. CDR3 sequence (DNA): TGTGCCAGCAGCTTAGTAGGGGGAGGGAATGAAAAACTGTTTTTT. The variable domain in full, completed from reference TRBV7-2 and TRBJ1-4, reads GAGVSQSPSNKVTEKGKDVELRCDPISGHTALYWYRQSLGQGLEFLIYFQGNSAPDKSGLPSDRFSAERTGGSVSTLTIQRTQQEDSAVYLCASSLVGGGNEKLFFGSGTQLSVL.

The CDR3, as DNA: TGTGCCAGCAGCCCGACTTCGACGGGGGGCGAGCAGTTCTTC. This gives the protein CASSPTSTGGEQFF. The gene calls are TRBV7-3 and TRBJ2-1; a weak D match, TRBD2 (7 bases). Germline V CDR1 and CDR2: SGHTA, FQGTGA. The CDR3 consists of 14 residues. Trimming removed 5 bases at V and 10 bases at J, with 18 bases between. Full variable domain (remainder filled in from reference TRBV7-3 and TRBJ2-1): GAGVSQTPSNKVTEKGKYVELRCDPISGHTALYWYRQSLGQGPEFLIYFQGTGAADDSGLPNDRFFAVRPEGSVSTLKIQRTERGDSAVYLCASSPTSTGGEQFFGPGTRLTVL.

The chain joins TRBV21-1 to TRBJ2-7; the tabulated D call, TRBD1, remains unverified against the DNA. TRBV21-1 is a documented pseudogene. The CDR3 runs 13 residues. In DNA, the CDR3 is TGTGCCAGCACCGTCGACAATTCCTACGAGCAGTACGTC. Translated, it gives CASTVDNSYEQYV.

The rearrangement links TRBV6-1 to TRBJ2-5, with D maybe TRBD1 (6 bases). V lost 3 bases, J lost 7 bases, and 15 bases lay in between. The CDR3 covers 14 residues. Germline V gives CDR1 MNHNS, CDR2 SASEGT. Here the CDR3 reads CASSETTGRGTQYF. The CDR3 DNA reads TGTGCCAGCAGTGAGACGACAGGACGGGGGACCCAGTACTTC.

For the CDR3, the DNA is TGCGCCAGCAGCGGACTAGCGGGGCAAGAGACCCAGTACTTC. Translating gives CASSGLAGQETQYF. The chain couples TRBV5-1 to TRBJ2-5; 12 bases agree with TRBD2. The CDR3 is 14 amino acids. V lost 4 bases to trimming and J lost 2 bases; unmatched junction nucleotides: 0. The germline gives CDR1 SGHRS, CDR2 YFSETQ.

This clone turned up a few times. The chain carries TRBV12-3 or TRBV12-4 and TRBJ1-2, with D possibly matching TRBD1 (6 bases). V dropped 4 bases and J dropped 4 bases, with 10 bases sitting between them. The CDR3 length is 13 residues. CDR3 in amino acids: CASSSGQVYGYTF. As DNA, the CDR3 is TGTGCCAGCAGTTCGGGACAAGTCTATGGCTACACCTTC.

The rearrangement uses TRBV18 and TRBJ2-3; D unclear. The CDR3 covers 13 residues. V shed 3 bases and J shed 2 bases, with 6 bases lying between them. Germline V CDR1 and CDR2: KGHSH, LQKENI. CDR3 sequence: CASSPPLTDTQYF. The CDR3 DNA sequence: TGTGCCAGCTCACCCCCTCTCACAGATACGCAGTATTTT.

Only a few counts were recorded for this clone. The rearrangement links TRBV5-1 to TRBJ2-2; D gene ambiguous. The germline V and J ends were trimmed by 2 bases and 7 bases, with 9 bases remaining between them. Germline lookup yields CDR1 SGHRS and CDR2 YFSETQ. CDR3 length: 13 residues. The CDR3 DNA is TGCGCCAGCAGCTTAGGTGCGGTCGGGGAGCTGTTTTTT. Encoded protein: CASSLGAVGELFF.

The rearrangement uses TRBV7-3 and TRBJ1-1, with D possibly being TRBD1 (6 bases). Germline CDR1 and CDR2: SGHTA and FQGTGA. The CDR3 contains 14 residues. Trimming stripped 6 bases from V and 8 bases from J, with 19 bases between. Here the CDR3 DNA reads TGTGCCAGCAGTCCAACAGGGACGGCCATCGAAGCTTTCTTT. Protein: CASSPTGTAIEAFF.

V is TRBV12-5 and J is TRBJ1-2; D is possibly TRBD1 (5 bases). Germline loops: CDR1 LGHNT, CDR2 FRNRAP. The CDR3 is made up of 18 amino acids. Trimming cost V 2 bases and J 4 bases, with 23 bases left between them. The CDR3 DNA follows: TGTGCTAGTGGTTTGCCCGGTAAATCGGGGGTAGGGCCCTATGGCTACACCTTC. It specifies CASGLPGKSGVGPYGYTF.

This rearrangement joins TRBV7-2 to TRBJ1-1; D is uncertain. The length of the CDR3 is 13 residues. CDR1 and CDR2 from the germline V gene are SGHTA and FQGNSA. Trimming removed 2 bases at V and 7 bases at J, with 11 bases between. CDR3 coding DNA: TGTGCCAGCAGCTTATCCCCTAGAGATGAAGCTTTCTTT. Protein: CASSLSPRDEAFF.

This clone appeared a few times. This rearrangement joins TRBV19 to TRBJ1-5, with TRBD1 as a possible D gene (5 bases). Trimming took 1 base from V and 1 from J, leaving 17 bases between them. This CDR3 region has 18 residues. The germline CDR1 and CDR2 sequences are LNHDA and SQIVND (reference sequence). The CDR3 sequence: CASSIVGQGLGSNQPQHF. For the CDR3, the DNA is TGTGCCAGTAGTATAGTGGGGCAGGGATTGGGGAGCAATCAGCCCCAGCATTTT. The whole variable domain, remainder taken from reference TRBV19 and TRBJ1-5, is DGGITQSPKYLFRKEGQNVTLSCEQNLNHDAMYWYRQDPGQGLRLIYYSQIVNDFQKGDIAEGYSVSREKKESFPLTVTSAQKNPTAFYLCASSIVGQGLGSNQPQHFGDGTRLSIL.

The gene calls are TRBV2 and TRBJ1-5; 8 nucleotides align to TRBD1. V shed 1 base and J 7 bases; nucleotides not matched to a gene: 3. This CDR3 is built from 14 residues. Germline V CDR1 and CDR2: SNHLY, FYNNEI. The CDR3 loop is CASSEDSGGQPQHF. The DNA of the CDR3 is TGTGCCAGCAGTGAAGACTCAGGGGGCCAGCCCCAGCATTTT.

The V gene is TRBV19, the J gene TRBJ2-3, with D tentatively TRBD2 (6 bases). Germline loops: CDR1 LNHDA, CDR2 SQIVND (reference sequence). Trimming cost V 9 bases and J 5 bases, with 15 bases left between them. The CDR3 sequence is 13 residues long. CDR3 sequence (DNA): TGTGCCAGCCAGGGACTCAGTAAAGATACGCAGTATTTT. This sequence encodes CASQGLSKDTQYF.

This clone appeared a single time. The genes are TRBV28 and TRBJ2-7; 8 nucleotides match TRBD1. The J segment lost 1 base and the V segment lost 6 bases, leaving 8 bases of the junction unmatched. Germline CDR1 is MDHEN and CDR2 is SYDVKM. The CDR3 extends over 15 amino acids. CDR3 in amino acids: CASSAGGAGSYEQYF. The CDR3 DNA reads as TGTGCCAGCAGCGCAGGGGGCGCCGGTTCCTACGAGCAGTACTTC.

This chain connects TRBV10-3 to TRBJ1-1; D not resolved. The V gene's germline CDR1 is ENHRY and CDR2 SYGVKD. The CDR3 has 13 amino acids. V shed 4 bases and J shed 4 bases, with 10 bases lying between them. The chain's CDR3 is CAISAASGTEAFF. CDR3 sequence (DNA): TGTGCCATCAGTGCGGCCTCAGGCACTGAAGCTTTCTTT.

The chain has TRBV28 and TRBJ1-3; tentatively, D is TRBD1 (6 bases). V was trimmed by 4 bases and J by 2 bases, leaving 21 bases between them. This CDR3 is 18 amino acids long. Germline V lookup: CDR1 MDHEN, CDR2 SYDVKM. The CDR3 sequence is CASSSIQTGPSPGNTIYF. The CDR3 coding sequence is TGTGCCAGCAGTTCGATTCAGACAGGTCCCAGCCCTGGAAACACCATATATTTT.

The chain links TRBV9 to TRBJ2-5, with unresolved D. The CDR3 has 13 residues. Per germline, CDR1 SGDLS and CDR2 YYNGEE. V lost 2 bases to trimming and J lost 0 bases, with 5 bases between them. The CDR3 region has the DNA TGTGCCAGCAGCGTGACTGACCAAGAGACCCAGTACTTC. Its protein is CASSVTDQETQYF.

DNA for the CDR3: TGTGCCAGCAGCTTAGGCGACAGCTCCTACAATGAGCAGTTCTTC. Its protein product is CASSLGDSSYNEQFF. The chain links TRBV13 to TRBJ2-1; a possible D gene is TRBD1 (5 bases). The CDR3 covers 15 residues. Trimming shortened V by 0 bases and J by 0 bases, and 6 bases separated the two germline ends. CDR1 is PRHDT and CDR2 is FYEKMQ in the germline V gene (reference sequence). Full variable domain (remainder filled in from reference TRBV13 and TRBJ2-1): AAGVIQSPRHLIKEKRETATLKCYPIPRHDTVYWYQQGPGQDPQFLISFYEKMQSDKGSIPDRFSAQQFSDYHSELNMSSLELGDSALYFCASSLGDSSYNEQFFGPGTRLTVL.

This sequence joins TRBV6-5 and TRBJ1-5; weak D call: TRBD1 (6 bases). CDR1 is MNHEY, CDR2 SVGAGI, per germline. The CDR3 consists of 15 residues. V dropped 4 bases and J dropped 4 bases, with 14 bases sitting between them. The CDR3 protein is CASSLGGAINQPQHF. The CDR3, as DNA: TGTGCCAGCAGTTTAGGGGGGGCAATTAATCAGCCCCAGCATTTT.

The chain uses TRBV10-3 and TRBJ1-1; TRBD1 matches at 7 bases. Germline CDR1 and CDR2: ENHRY and SYGVKD. Trimming removed 11 bases from V and 3 bases from J; junction bases left unmatched: 12. This CDR3 is built from 14 residues. The CDR3 sequence: CAVTMTGSDTEAFF. In DNA form, the CDR3 reads TGTGCCGTCACAATGACAGGGTCGGACACTGAAGCTTTCTTT.

The chain recombines TRBV2 with TRBJ1-1; D call uncertain. Germline V lookup: CDR1 SNHLY, CDR2 FYNNEI. The CDR3 spans 14 residues. V was clipped by 5 bases and J by 5 bases, with 15 bases between them. DNA of the CDR3: TGTGCCAGCAGTACCACGGGGAGCGGGACTGAAGCTTTCTTT. It specifies CASSTTGSGTEAFF.

The sample holds a few counts of this clone. This chain uses TRBV11-3 with TRBJ2-1; possible D gene TRBD2, 6 bases. CDR3 length: 13 amino acids. Germline V lookup: CDR1 SGHNT, CDR2 YENEEA. Trimming took off 1 base at V and 7 bases at J, with 8 bases between the two ends. In DNA, the CDR3 is TGTGCCAGCAGCTTAGGCGGGGAAAATGAGCAGTTCTTC. Translating gives CASSLGGENEQFF.

The chain employs TRBV11-2 and TRBJ2-2; D possibly corresponds to TRBD1 (6 bases). Germline V gives CDR1 SGHAT, CDR2 FQNNGV. Deletions cut 0 bases from V and 6 bases from J, with 14 bases between. This CDR3 is built from 16 residues. CDR3 DNA sequence: TGTGCCAGCAGCTTAGAATGGCAGGGGATCTCCGGGGAGCTGTTTTTT. Protein product: CASSLEWQGISGELFF. Using reference TRBV11-2 and TRBJ2-2 for the parts outside the CDR3, the full variable domain is EAGVAQSPRYKIIEKRQSVAFWCNPISGHATLYWYQQILGQGPKLLIQFQNNGVVDDSQLPKDRFSAERLKGVDSTLKIQPAKLEDSAVYLCASSLEWQGISGELFFGEGSRLTVL.

The chain combines TRBV12-3 or TRBV12-4 with TRBJ1-2; TRBD1 agrees at 7 bases. V dropped 6 bases and J dropped 4; count of bases not matched to a gene: 5. CDR3 length: 13 residues. The CDR3 region has the DNA TGTGCCAGCAGGGGGGGACAGACCTATGGCTACACCTTC. This gives the protein CASRGGQTYGYTF.